Presented here are 9 T cell receptor beta chains from one specimen sequenced in a study of blood T cell repertoires in COVID-19. Produced via immunoSEQ multiplex PCR; TCRdb's table is partial and in-frame only. This table has approximately 210,000 clones, approximately 81% appearing once. The sequenced sample was peripheral blood. Receptor source: a woman older than 75 with COVID-19, enrolled during active disease.

The chain uses TRBV10-3 and TRBJ2-7; 9 nucleotides align to TRBD1. This CDR3 has 13 amino acids. Germline V gives CDR1 ENHRY, CDR2 SYGVKD. The V segment lost 11 bases and the J segment 6 bases; nucleotides outside the gene matches: 11. In nucleotides, the CDR3 is TGTGCCTCCAGGACAGGGGAGGCTGCCGAGCAGTACTTC. It is translated as CASRTGEAAEQYF.

The chain uses TRBV6-5 and TRBJ1-1; TRBD1 matches 10 bases. CDR3 length: 11 residues. CDR1 is MNHEY, CDR2 SVGAGI, per germline. J gave up 14 bases and V 4 bases, and 4 bases lay outside the gene matches. The CDR3 region is CASSSTGGSFF. The DNA of the CDR3 is TGTGCCAGCAGTTCGACAGGGGGCTCGTTCTTT.

The rearrangement joins TRBV18 to TRBJ1-2, with TRBD1 matching over 10 bases. J gave up 8 bases and V 0 bases, and 3 bases lay outside the gene matches. This CDR3 spans 14 amino acids. CDR1 KGHSH and CDR2 LQKENI come from the germline V gene. The CDR3 loop reads CASSPPGQGLGYTF. The CDR3 DNA reads TGTGCCAGCTCACCACCGGGACAGGGGCTCGGCTACACCTTC.

This chain joins TRBV18 and TRBJ1-1; TRBD1 aligns across 8 bases. This CDR3 has 15 amino acids. CDR1 is KGHSH, CDR2 LQKENI, per germline. V lost 1 base and J lost 2; bases outside the gene matches: 3. This chain's CDR3 is CASSPQAGGNTEAFF. The CDR3 DNA follows: TGTGCCAGCTCACCACAGGCAGGGGGCAACACTGAAGCTTTCTTT.

The V gene is TRBV11-3, the J gene TRBJ2-7; D possibly corresponds to TRBD2 (6 bases). The CDR3 is 14 residues long. Trimming pared 1 base from V and 2 bases from J, leaving 9 bases between. The germline V gene has CDR1 SGHNT and CDR2 YENEEA. CDR3 protein: CASSLVRTTYEQYV. As DNA, the CDR3 is TGTGCCAGCAGCTTAGTTCGGACTACCTACGAGCAGTACGTC.

V usage is TRBV15 and J usage is TRBJ1-1; possible D gene TRBD1, 5 bases. Trimming took 0 bases from V and 4 from J, leaving 18 bases between them. The CDR3 is 17 residues long. Germline V gives CDR1 LNHNV, CDR2 YYDKDF (reference sequence). CDR3 in amino acids: CATSRDLPGQVSTEAFF. CDR3 sequence (DNA): TGTGCCACCAGCAGAGATCTACCAGGGCAGGTGAGCACTGAAGCTTTCTTT.

The chain employs TRBV7-2 and TRBJ2-7; no definite D call. Germline CDR1 and CDR2: SGHTA and FQGNSA. There are 14 residues in the CDR3. V shed 0 bases and J shed 7 bases, with 13 bases lying between them. Written as DNA, the CDR3 is TGTGCCAGCAGCTTAGCAGCAGGTACAAGTGAGCAGTACTTC. It encodes CASSLAAGTSEQYF.

V is TRBV30 and J is TRBJ1-1, with 8 bases that match TRBD1. Trimming removed 5 bases from V and 1 base from J; junction bases left unmatched: 3. The CDR3 contains 13 residues. CDR1 is GTSNPN, CDR2 SVGIG, per germline (reference sequence). CDR3 residues: CAWSGTGNTEAFF. The CDR3 coding sequence is TGTGCCTGGTCCGGGACAGGGAACACTGAAGCTTTCTTT.

The genes are TRBV7-9 and TRBJ1-2, with 9 bases identical to TRBD1. The germline V gene has CDR1 SEHNR and CDR2 FQNEAQ (reference sequence). The CDR3 has 14 amino acids. V was pared by 1 base and J by 6 bases, with 3 bases of the junction left unmatched. CDR3 amino acids: CASSLGGQGHGYTF. In nucleotides, the CDR3 is TGTGCCAGCAGCTTAGGTGGACAGGGGCATGGCTACACCTTC.